This T cell receptor beta chain stems from a study of T-cell memory formation after mild COVID-19. Many counts were recorded for this clonotype. Trimming removed 5 bases from V and 2 bases from J; junction bases left unmatched: 5. Germline V gives CDR1 LGHDT, CDR2 YNNKEL (reference sequence). This CDR3 has 15 residues. The TCR alpha and TCR beta cDNA libraries, bearing sample barcodes and UMIs, were generated by 5'RACE using constant-segment primers. Each CDR3 protein is one row after TCRdb ran MiXCR on the 5' RACE reads. The repertoire holds tens of thousands of distinct CDR3 sequences, with roughly 10% as singletons.

What was sequenced was PBMCs or a T cell subset sorted from them (not recorded which). V and J are TRBV3-1 and TRBJ2-1, with 8 positions matching TRBD2. The TCR sequence derives from a young man who had mild COVID-19 (a few samples of this study predate the infection). Cell type and time point are not known. The CDR3 sequence: CASSERGLAYNEQFF. The CDR3 DNA sequence: TGTGCCAGCAGCGAGCGGGGACTAGCCTACAATGAGCAGTTCTTC.